This T cell receptor (beta chain) was sequenced in a study of Ad26.COV2.S vaccination and SARS-CoV-2 variants. Treatment described: some 20 received Ad26.COV2.S at low or high dose, single or two shots; roughly 5 received placebo; per-sample allocation not given. On day 63 after the first injection, vaccine and placebo recipients gave samples. Adults aged 18-55 years in Boston included the donor. What was given as vaccine was an Ad26 vector encoding Wuhan-strain SARS-CoV-2 spike. The assay was immunoSEQ multiplex PCR, and TCRdb's table has in-frame clones only and misses some. The sample shows over 450,000 clones, roughly nine tenths of them seen only once. The CDR3 totals 13 residues. In germline, CDR1 is LNHNV, CDR2 YYDKDF (reference sequence). The V end was cut by 1 base, the J end by 6 bases, with 9 bases between. This clone was recorded once.

This clonotype was obtained from a person aged 18-60 years who received the Ad26.COV2.S COVID-19 vaccine or a placebo. This chain links TRBV15 with TRBJ1-1; D is ambiguous. Sample: peripheral blood, taken in a trial of Ad26.COV2.S vaccine versus placebo. Here the CDR3 reads CATSRAPWAEAFF. Here the CDR3 DNA reads TGTGCCACCAGCAGAGCTCCTTGGGCTGAAGCTTTCTTT.